Below, one T cell receptor (beta chain) is given with its context. Trimming took 4 bases from V and 1 from J; bases not matched to a gene: 13. CDR1 is PRHDT and CDR2 is FYEKMQ in the germline V gene (reference sequence). The CDR3 length is 20 residues. The data are from a study of T cell changes during pregnancy in multiple sclerosis. Produced via immunoSEQ multiplex PCR; TCRdb's table is partial and in-frame only. The sample includes under 85,000 clones, 90% of them seen just once. The TCR originated in a female donor in good health, enrolled as a control in a pregnancy study. The sample in question was peripheral blood, obtained after pregnancy. The J gene is TRBJ2-1, the V gene TRBV13, with 13 bases that match TRBD2. CDR3 bases: TGTGCCAGCAGCTCTTACTCCAGGACTAGCGGGAGAAGTTCCTACAATGAGCAGTTCTTC. Protein product: CASSSYSRTSGRSSYNEQFF.